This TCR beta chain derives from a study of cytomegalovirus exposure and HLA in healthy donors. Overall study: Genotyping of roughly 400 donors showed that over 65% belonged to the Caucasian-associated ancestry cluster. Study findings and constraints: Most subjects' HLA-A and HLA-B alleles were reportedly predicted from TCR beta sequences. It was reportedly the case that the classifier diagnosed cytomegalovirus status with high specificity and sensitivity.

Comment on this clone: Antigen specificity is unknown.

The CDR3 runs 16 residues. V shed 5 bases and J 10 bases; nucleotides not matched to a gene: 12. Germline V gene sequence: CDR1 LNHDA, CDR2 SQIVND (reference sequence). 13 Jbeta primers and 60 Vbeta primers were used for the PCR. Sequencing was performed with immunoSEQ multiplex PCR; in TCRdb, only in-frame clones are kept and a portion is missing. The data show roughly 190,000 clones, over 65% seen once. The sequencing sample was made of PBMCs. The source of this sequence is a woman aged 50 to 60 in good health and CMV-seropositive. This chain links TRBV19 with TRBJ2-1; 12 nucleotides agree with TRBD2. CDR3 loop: CASSWGLAGSTGEQFF. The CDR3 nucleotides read TGTGCCAGTAGTTGGGGACTAGCGGGCTCCACGGGGGAGCAGTTCTTC.